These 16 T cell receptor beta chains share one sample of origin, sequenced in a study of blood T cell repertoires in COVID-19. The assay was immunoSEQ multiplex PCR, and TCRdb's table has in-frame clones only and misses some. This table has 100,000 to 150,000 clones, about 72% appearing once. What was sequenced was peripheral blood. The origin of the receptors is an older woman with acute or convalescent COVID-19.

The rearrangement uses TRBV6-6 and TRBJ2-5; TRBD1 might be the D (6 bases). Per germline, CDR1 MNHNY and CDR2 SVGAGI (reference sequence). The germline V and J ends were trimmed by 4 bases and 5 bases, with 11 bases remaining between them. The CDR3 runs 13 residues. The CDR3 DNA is TGTGCCAGCAGTTTACAGGGAGAGGAGACCCAGTACTTC. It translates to CASSLQGEETQYF.

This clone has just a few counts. The CDR3: CASSQDMRGGTDTQYF. DNA of the CDR3: TGCGCCAGCAGCCAAGATATGCGGGGGGGCACAGATACGCAGTATTTT. The chain has TRBV4-1 and TRBJ2-3; TRBD2 aligns across 8 bases. Germline loops: CDR1 MGHRA, CDR2 YSYEKL. V was pared by 0 bases and J by 1 base, with 3 bases of the junction left unmatched. This CDR3 has 16 residues.

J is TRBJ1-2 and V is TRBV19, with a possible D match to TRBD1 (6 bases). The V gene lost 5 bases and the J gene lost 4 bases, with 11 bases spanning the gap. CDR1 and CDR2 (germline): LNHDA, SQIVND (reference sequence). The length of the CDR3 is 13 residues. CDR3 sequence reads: CASSEGDRYGYTF. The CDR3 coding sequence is TGTGCCAGTAGTGAGGGGGACCGCTATGGCTACACCTTC.

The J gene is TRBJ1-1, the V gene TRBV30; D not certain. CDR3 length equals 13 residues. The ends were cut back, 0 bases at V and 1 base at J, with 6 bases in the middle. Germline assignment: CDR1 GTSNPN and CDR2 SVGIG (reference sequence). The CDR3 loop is CAWSVQSNTEAFF. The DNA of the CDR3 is TGTGCCTGGAGTGTACAGTCGAACACTGAAGCTTTCTTT.

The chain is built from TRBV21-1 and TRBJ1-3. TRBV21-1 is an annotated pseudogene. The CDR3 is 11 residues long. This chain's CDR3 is CASSKTDTIYF. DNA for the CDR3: TGTGCCAGCAGCAAAACGGACACCATATATTTT.

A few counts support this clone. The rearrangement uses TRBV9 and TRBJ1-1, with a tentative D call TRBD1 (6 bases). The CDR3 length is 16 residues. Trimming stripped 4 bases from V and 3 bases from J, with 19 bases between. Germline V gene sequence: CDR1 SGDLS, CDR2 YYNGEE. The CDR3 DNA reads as TGTGCCAGCAGCACCCCCGAGGGGGTGGGGGACACTGAAGCTTTCTTT. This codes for CASSTPEGVGDTEAFF.

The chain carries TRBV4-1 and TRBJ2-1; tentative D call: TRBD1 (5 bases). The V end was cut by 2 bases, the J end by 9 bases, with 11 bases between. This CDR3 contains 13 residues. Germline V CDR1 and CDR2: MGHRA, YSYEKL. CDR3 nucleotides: TGCGCCAGCAGCCAAAAGGGGCGTATTGAGCAGTTCTTC. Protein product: CASSQKGRIEQFF.

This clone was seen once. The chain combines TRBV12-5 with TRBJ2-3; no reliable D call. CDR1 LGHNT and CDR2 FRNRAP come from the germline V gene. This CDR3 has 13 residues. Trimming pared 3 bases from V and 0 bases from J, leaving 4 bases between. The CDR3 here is CASGFISTDTQYF. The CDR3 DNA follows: TGTGCTAGTGGTTTTATTAGCACAGATACGCAGTATTTT.

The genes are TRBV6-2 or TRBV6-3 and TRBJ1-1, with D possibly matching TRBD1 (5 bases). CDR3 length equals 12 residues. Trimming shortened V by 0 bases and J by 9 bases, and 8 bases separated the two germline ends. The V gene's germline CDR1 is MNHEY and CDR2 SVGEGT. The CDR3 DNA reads TGTGCCAGCAGTTACTCGTCAGGGAAAGCTTTCTTT. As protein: CASSYSSGKAFF.

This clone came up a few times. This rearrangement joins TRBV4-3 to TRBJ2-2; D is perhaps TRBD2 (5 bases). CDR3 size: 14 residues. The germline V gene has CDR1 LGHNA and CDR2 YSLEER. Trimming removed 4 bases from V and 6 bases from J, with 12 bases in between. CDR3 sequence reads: CASSPGLAPGELFF. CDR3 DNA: TGCGCCAGCAGCCCCGGACTGGCCCCCGGGGAGCTGTTTTTT.

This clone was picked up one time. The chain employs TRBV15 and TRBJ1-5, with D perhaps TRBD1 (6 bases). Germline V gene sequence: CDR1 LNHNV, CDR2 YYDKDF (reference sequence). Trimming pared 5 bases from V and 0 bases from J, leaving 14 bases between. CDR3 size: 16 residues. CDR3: CATSQIRGLSNQPQHF. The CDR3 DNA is TGTGCCACCAGCCAAATCAGGGGTCTTAGCAATCAGCCCCAGCATTTT. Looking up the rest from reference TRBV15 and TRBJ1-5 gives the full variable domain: DAMVIQNPRYQVTQFGKPVTLSCSQTLNHNVMYWYQQKSSQAPKLLFHYYDKDFNNEADTPDNFQSRRPNTSFCFLDIRSPGLGDTAMYLCATSQIRGLSNQPQHFGDGTRLSIL.

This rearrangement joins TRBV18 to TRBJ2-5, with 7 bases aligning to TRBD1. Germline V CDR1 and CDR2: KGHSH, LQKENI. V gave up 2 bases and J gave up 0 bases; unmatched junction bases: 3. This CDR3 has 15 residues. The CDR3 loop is CASSPAQGHQETQYF. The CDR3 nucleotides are TGTGCCAGCTCACCAGCACAGGGGCACCAAGAGACCCAGTACTTC. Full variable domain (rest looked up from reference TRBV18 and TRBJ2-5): NAGVMQNPRHLVRRRGQEARLRCSPMKGHSHVYWYRQLPEEGLKFMVYLQKENIIDESGMPKERFSAEFPKEGPSILRIQQVVRGDSAAYFCASSPAQGHQETQYFGPGTRLLVL.

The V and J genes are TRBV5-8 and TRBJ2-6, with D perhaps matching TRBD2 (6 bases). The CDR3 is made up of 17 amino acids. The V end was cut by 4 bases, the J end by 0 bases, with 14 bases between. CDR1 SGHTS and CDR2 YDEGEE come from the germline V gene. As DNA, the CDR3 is TGTGCCAGCAGCCCGGTGGGGGGACTCTCTGGGGCCAACGTCCTGACTTTC. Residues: CASSPVGGLSGANVLTF.

In nucleotides, the CDR3 is TGTGCCAGCAGTTCAGGGACTGGAAACACCATATATTTT. This gives the protein CASSSGTGNTIYF. This chain connects TRBV6-6 to TRBJ1-3, with D possibly matching TRBD1 (5 bases). Trimming stripped 4 bases from V and 2 bases from J, with 6 bases between. Germline V gene data show CDR1 as MNHNY and CDR2 as SVGAGI (reference sequence). The CDR3 totals 13 residues.

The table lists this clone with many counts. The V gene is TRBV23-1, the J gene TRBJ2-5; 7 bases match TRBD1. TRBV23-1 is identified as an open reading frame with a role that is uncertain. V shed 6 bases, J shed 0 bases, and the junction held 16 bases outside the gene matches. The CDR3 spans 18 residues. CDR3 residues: CASRPYKETGNNQETQYF. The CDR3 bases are TGCGCCAGCAGACCCTACAAGGAGACAGGGAATAACCAAGAGACCCAGTACTTC.

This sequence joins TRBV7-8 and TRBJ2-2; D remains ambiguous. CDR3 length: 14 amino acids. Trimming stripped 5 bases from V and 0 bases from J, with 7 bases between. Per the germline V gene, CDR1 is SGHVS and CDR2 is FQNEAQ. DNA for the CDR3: TGTGCCAGCAGCCCGTTCGCGAACACCGGGGAGCTGTTTTTT. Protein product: CASSPFANTGELFF.